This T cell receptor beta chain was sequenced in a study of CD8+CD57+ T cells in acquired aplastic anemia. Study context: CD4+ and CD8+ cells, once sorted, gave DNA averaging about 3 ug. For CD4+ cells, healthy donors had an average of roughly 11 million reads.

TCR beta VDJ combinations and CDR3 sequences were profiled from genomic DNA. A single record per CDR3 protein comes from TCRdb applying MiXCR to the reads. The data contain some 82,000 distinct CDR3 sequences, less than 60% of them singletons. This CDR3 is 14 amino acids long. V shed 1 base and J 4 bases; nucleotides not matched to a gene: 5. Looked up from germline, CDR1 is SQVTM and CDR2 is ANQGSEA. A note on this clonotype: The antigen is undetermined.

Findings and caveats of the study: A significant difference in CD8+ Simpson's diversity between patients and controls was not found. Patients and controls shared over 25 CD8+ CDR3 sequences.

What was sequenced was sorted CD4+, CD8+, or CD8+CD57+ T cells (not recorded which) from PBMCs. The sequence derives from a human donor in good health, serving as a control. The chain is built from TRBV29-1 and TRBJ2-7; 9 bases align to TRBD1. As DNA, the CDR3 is TGCAGCGTTGAAGTGGCGGGACAGGGATACGAGCAGTACTTC. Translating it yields CSVEVAGQGYEQYF.